Sequencing of this T cell receptor beta chain was carried out in a study of OX40 agonist ivuxolimab in advanced cancers. In the study overall: Participants, approximately 81% male, averaged roughly 60 years of age, ranging from about 23 to 85.

Trimming took 5 bases from V and 5 from J, leaving 12 bases between them. The CDR3 runs 13 residues. Germline V CDR1 and CDR2: MNHEY, SVGAGI. TCRdb's copy holds only in-frame clones and misses some; the assay was immunoSEQ multiplex PCR. This sample has 70,000 or so clones, with about 82% found just once. The rearrangement joins TRBV6-5 to TRBJ1-2, with D unresolved. This clonotype originated in an adult with an advanced solid tumor such as melanoma, head and neck, liver or kidney cancer. The sample in question was CD4+ or CD8+ T cells sorted from blood, obtained in a trial of the OX40 agonist ivuxolimab. The CDR3 nucleotides read TGTGCCAGCAGTGAGGAGTGGGGATATGGCTACACCTTC. The encoded protein is CASSEEWGYGYTF.